This is a list of T cell receptor beta chains from one sample in a study of human T cells and chemical hapten exposure. A single record per CDR3 protein comes from TCRdb applying MiXCR to the RACE reads. Of approximately 180,000 distinct CDR3 sequences detected, almost 30% appear once; the ten largest clones hold roughly 3%. This sample comprised whole blood, obtained in connection with sensitization to the hapten diphenylcyclopropenone (DPC). The receptors derive from a woman aged 25 to 39 with alopecia areata. Some clones in this sample may be carry-over from other donors' samples. Both conserved end residues are part of each CDR3. D genes are given only for firm matches. Size is omitted from some rows. Given values are once, few, many or a class for expanded clones.

size	J	V	D	DNA	CDR3
.	TRBJ1-1	TRBV29-1	.	TGCAGCGTTGAGAGAGCAGGGAACACTGAAGCTTTCTTT	CSVERAGNTEAFF
few	TRBJ2-7	TRBV28	.	TGTGCCAGCAGTTTCGCGGACTACGAGCAGTACTTC	CASSFADYEQYF
.	TRBJ1-2	TRBV30	.	TGTGCCTGGAGTCTCCGACAGCTATCTAACTATGGCTACACCTTC	CAWSLRQLSNYGYTF
few	TRBJ2-7	TRBV6-2/TRBV6-3	.	TGTGCCAGCGCCCGGGCAGCCTCTAGAGGCGAGCAGTACTTC	CASARAASRGEQYF
few	TRBJ2-2	TRBV4-1	.	TGCGCCAGCAGCCATGGGCCAGGGACGAACACCGGGGAGCTGTTTTTT	CASSHGPGTNTGELFF
.	TRBJ2-5	TRBV6-2/TRBV6-3	TRBD1	TGTGCCAGCAGTTACAGCAGGGGGAAGGGGGAGACCCAGTACTTC	CASSYSRGKGETQYF
.	TRBJ2-4	TRBV5-1	.	TGCGCCAGCAGCTTGGGAGTCGGGGGTTCCCTTCAGTACTTC	CASSLGVGGSLQYF
few	TRBJ2-5	TRBV28	TRBD2	TGTGCCAGCAGATCCATAGCGGGGGGGGTCCAAGAGACCCAGTACTTC	CASRSIAGGVQETQYF
.	TRBJ2-5	TRBV6-1	.	TGTGCCAGCAGTGTTCAGGGTCAAGAGACCCAGTACTTC	CASSVQGQETQYF
many	TRBJ2-6	TRBV7-9	.	TGTGCCAGCAGCCCAGGGGCTGGGGCCAACGTCCTGACTTTC	CASSPGAGANVLTF
.	TRBJ2-7	TRBV27	.	TGTGCCAGCAGTTTATCGTGGAGGAGCTCCTACGAGCAGTACTTC	CASSLSWRSSYEQYF
.	TRBJ2-3	TRBV6-2/TRBV6-3	TRBD2	TGTGCCAGCAGACGAAGCGGGGGATTCACAGATACGCAGTATTTT	CASRRSGGFTDTQYF
.	TRBJ2-1	TRBV3-1	.	TGTGCCAGCAGCCAAGCCAGCGGGCAGAGCTCCTACAATGAGCAGTTCTTC	CASSQASGQSSYNEQFF
.	TRBJ2-2	TRBV5-6	.	TGTGCCAGCAGCTGGGCCTGGAACACCGGGGAGCTGTTTTTT	CASSWAWNTGELFF
few	TRBJ1-5	TRBV12-3/TRBV12-4	.	TGTGCCAGCAGTTTAGGCCTCAGGAATAGCAATCAGCCCCAGCATTTT	CASSLGLRNSNQPQHF
.	TRBJ1-5	TRBV10-3	.	TGTGCCATCAGGGATGACGGTGGATTCAATCAGCCCCAGCATTTT	CAIRDDGGFNQPQHF
.	TRBJ2-5	TRBV20-1	TRBD1	TGCAGTGCTAGGATAGTTCTGGGACAGGGGGAGACCCAGTACTTC	CSARIVLGQGETQYF
.	TRBJ2-1	TRBV20-1	.	TGCAGTGCTAGAGATCTAGGGAGTTCCCACAATGAGCAGTTCTTC	CSARDLGSSHNEQFF
.	TRBJ2-1	TRBV11-3	TRBD2	TGTGCCAGCAGAGTGGAGACTAGCGGTTACAATGAGCAGTTCTTC	CASRVETSGYNEQFF
.	TRBJ1-2	TRBV28	.	TGTGCCAGCAGTTCCGCGATGGGAGACACTAACTATGGCTACACCTTC	CASSSAMGDTNYGYTF
few	TRBJ2-7	TRBV9	.	TGTGCCAGCAGCAGAGGAGGACTGGCCTACGAGCAGTACTTC	CASSRGGLAYEQYF
.	TRBJ2-5	TRBV7-2	TRBD1	TGTGCCAGCAGCTTGGGCAGGGGGATGGAGACCCAGTACTTC	CASSLGRGMETQYF
many	TRBJ2-1	TRBV27	.	TGTGCCAGCAGTTTTCGAGACAATGAGCAGTTCTTC	CASSFRDNEQFF
.	TRBJ2-7	TRBV12-3/TRBV12-4	TRBD1	TGTGCCAGCAGTTTAGAGGACAGGGGATCCTACGAGCAGTACTTC	CASSLEDRGSYEQYF
.	TRBJ1-2	TRBV28	.	TGTGCCAGCAGGCGAGGAGGCTACACCTTC	CASRRGGYTF
.	TRBJ2-1	TRBV6-6	TRBD2	TGTGCCAGCTGGGGGGGGATCAACAATGAGCAGTTCTTC	CASWGGINNEQFF
.	TRBJ1-2	TRBV4-2	.	TGTGCCAGCAGCCAATCTCCGACAGCTAACTATGGCTACACCTTC	CASSQSPTANYGYTF
.	TRBJ2-6	TRBV5-5	TRBD1	TGTGCCAGCAGCTGGACAGGGCGCCCTGGGGCCAACGTCCTGACTTTC	CASSWTGRPGANVLTF
.	TRBJ1-1	TRBV7-2	.	TGTGCCAGCAGCTTAGATGGGACAAAAGCTTTCTTT	CASSLDGTKAFF
few	TRBJ2-1	TRBV20-1	.	TGCAGTGCTACCCCATTCGGGGGAAGCTCCTACAATGAGCAGTTCTTC	CSATPFGGSSYNEQFF
few	TRBJ1-2	TRBV29-1	.	TGCAGCGTTTTTTACACTGGCTACACCTTC	CSVFYTGYTF
many	TRBJ2-2	TRBV28	.	TGTGCCAGCTTGCAAAGGGAGAACACCGGGGAGCTGTTTTTT	CASLQRENTGELFF
few	TRBJ2-7	TRBV7-2	.	TGTGCCAGCACCACAGCAGGGATCAGCGAGCAGTACTTC	CASTTAGISEQYF
few	TRBJ1-2	TRBV5-4	TRBD1	TGTGCCAGCAGCTACAGGGGAGCGAACTATGGCTACACCTTC	CASSYRGANYGYTF
few	TRBJ2-2	TRBV9	.	TGTGCCAGCAGCGTAGATCCGGAGACCGGGGAGCTGTTTTTT	CASSVDPETGELFF
few	TRBJ2-2	TRBV10-3	.	TGTGCCATCAGTGTTAGTAGCGGGAACACCGGGGAGCTGTTTTTT	CAISVSSGNTGELFF
.	TRBJ2-1	TRBV6-1	.	TGTGCCAGCAGGTACGGGACCCAACGCCCAGATGAGCAGTTCTTC	CASRYGTQRPDEQFF
few	TRBJ1-1	TRBV9	TRBD1	TGTGCCAGCAACCCCCCGGGACAGCCTGACACTGAAGCTTTCTTT	CASNPPGQPDTEAFF
.	TRBJ2-5	TRBV12-3/TRBV12-4	TRBD2	TGTGCCAGCAGGGAGACTAGCGGGGGCCCCGCCCAGTACTTC	CASRETSGGPAQYF
.	TRBJ1-1	TRBV11-3	TRBD1	TGTGCCAGCAGCCCCACCGGGACAGGGGGAACTGAAGCTTTCTTT	CASSPTGTGGTEAFF